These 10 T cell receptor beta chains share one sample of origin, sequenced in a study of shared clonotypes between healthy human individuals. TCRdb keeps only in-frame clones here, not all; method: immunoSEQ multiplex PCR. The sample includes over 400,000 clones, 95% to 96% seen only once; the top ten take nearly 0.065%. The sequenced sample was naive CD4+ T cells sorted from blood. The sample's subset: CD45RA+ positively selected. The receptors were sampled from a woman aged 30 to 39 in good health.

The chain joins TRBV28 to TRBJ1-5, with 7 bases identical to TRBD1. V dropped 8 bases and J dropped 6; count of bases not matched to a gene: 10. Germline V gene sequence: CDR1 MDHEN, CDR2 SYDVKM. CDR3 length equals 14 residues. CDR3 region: CASGLARGIQPQHF. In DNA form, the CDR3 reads TGTGCCAGCGGTCTGGCCAGGGGGATTCAGCCCCAGCATTTT.

CDR3: CASNIVGKQYF. CDR3 in DNA: TGTGCCAGCAACATCGTGGGAAAGCAGTACTTC. The gene calls are TRBV28 and TRBJ2-7; unclear D gene. The CDR3 runs to 11 residues. CDR1 and CDR2 (germline): MDHEN, SYDVKM. The V and J ends lost 7 bases and 8 bases respectively, with 12 bases between them.

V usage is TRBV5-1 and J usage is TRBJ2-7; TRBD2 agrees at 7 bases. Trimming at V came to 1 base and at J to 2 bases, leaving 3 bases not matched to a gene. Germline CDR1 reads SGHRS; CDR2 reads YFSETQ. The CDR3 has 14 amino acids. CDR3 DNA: TGCGCCAGCAGCTTGCCTAGCGGTACCTACGAGCAGTACTTC. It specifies CASSLPSGTYEQYF.

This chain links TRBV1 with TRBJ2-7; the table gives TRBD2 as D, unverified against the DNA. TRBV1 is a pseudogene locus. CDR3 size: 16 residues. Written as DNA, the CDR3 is TGCACCAGCAGCCAAGCGTTAGCGGGAGGGCCCAGCGAGCAGTACTTC. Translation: CTSSQALAGGPSEQYF.

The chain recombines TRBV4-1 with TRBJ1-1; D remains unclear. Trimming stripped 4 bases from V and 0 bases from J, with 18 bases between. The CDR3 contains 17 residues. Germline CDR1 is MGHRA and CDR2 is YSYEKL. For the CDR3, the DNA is TGCGCCAGCAGCCTCATAAGGGTATTGGGGATGAACACTGAAGCTTTCTTT. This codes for CASSLIRVLGMNTEAFF.

Here the CDR3 reads CASSHVREGIDTQYF. Written as DNA, the CDR3 is TGTGCCAGCAGCCATGTGCGGGAGGGGATAGATACGCAGTATTTT. The rearrangement links TRBV11-2 to TRBJ2-3; 9 positions match TRBD2. V lost 5 bases and J lost 5; bases outside the gene matches: 8. The CDR3 consists of 15 residues. In germline, CDR1 is SGHAT, CDR2 FQNNGV.

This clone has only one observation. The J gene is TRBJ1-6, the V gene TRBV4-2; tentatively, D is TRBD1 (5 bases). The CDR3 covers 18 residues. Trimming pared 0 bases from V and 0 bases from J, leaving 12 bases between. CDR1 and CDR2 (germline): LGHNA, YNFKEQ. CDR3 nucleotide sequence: TGTGCCAGCAGCCAAGAGTTGAGGGGTGTCTCCTATAATTCACCCCTCCACTTT. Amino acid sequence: CASSQELRGVSYNSPLHF.

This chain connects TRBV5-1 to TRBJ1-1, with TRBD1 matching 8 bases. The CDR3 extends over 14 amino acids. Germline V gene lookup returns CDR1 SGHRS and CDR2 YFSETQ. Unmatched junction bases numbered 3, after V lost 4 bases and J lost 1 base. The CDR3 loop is CASSMTGENTEAFF. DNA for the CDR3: TGCGCCAGCAGCATGACAGGGGAGAACACTGAAGCTTTCTTT. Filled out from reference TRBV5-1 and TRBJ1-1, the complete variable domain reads KAGVTQTPRYLIKTRGQQVTLSCSPISGHRSVSWYQQTPGQGLQFLFEYFSETQRNKGNFPGRFSGRQFSNSRSEMNVSTLELGDSALYLCASSMTGENTEAFFGQGTRLTVV.

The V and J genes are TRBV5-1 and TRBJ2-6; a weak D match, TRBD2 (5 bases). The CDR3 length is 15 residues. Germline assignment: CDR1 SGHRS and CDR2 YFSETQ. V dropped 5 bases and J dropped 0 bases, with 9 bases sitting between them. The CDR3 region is CASRLDPSGANVLTF. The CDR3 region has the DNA TGCGCCAGCAGACTAGACCCCTCTGGGGCCAACGTCCTGACTTTC.

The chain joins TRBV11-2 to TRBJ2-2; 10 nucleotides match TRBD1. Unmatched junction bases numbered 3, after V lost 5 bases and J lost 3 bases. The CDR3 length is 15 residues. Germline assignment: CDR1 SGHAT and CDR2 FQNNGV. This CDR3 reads CASSLGTGDTGELFF. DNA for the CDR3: TGTGCCAGCAGCCTTGGGACAGGGGACACCGGGGAGCTGTTTTTT.